Listed here are 27 T cell receptor beta chains from one sample, sequenced in a study of blood T cell repertoires in COVID-19. Libraries were prepared by immunoSEQ multiplex PCR; TCRdb keeps only in-frame clonotypes and omits some of them. The profile shows about 380,000 clones, 81% of them singletons. The sequencing sample was made of peripheral blood. The source of these receptors is a human donor with acute or convalescent COVID-19. The donor label of this sample is uncertain.

This chain links TRBV7-2 with TRBJ2-3; 7 nucleotides align to TRBD2. J was trimmed by 14 bases and V by 1 base; bases with no gene match: 3. CDR1 is SGHTA, CDR2 FQGNSA, per germline. The CDR3 loop spans 11 amino acids. In DNA, the CDR3 is TGTGCCAGCAGCTTAGGGACTAGTGGGTATTTT. The encoded protein is CASSLGTSGYF.

The chain joins TRBV3-1 (or the pseudogene TRBV3-2) to TRBJ1-1; D call uncertain. The CDR3 extends over 14 amino acids. Trimming left V 0 bases short and J 5 bases short, with 10 bases between. CDR1 is LGHDT and CDR2 is YNNKEL in the germline V gene (reference sequence). CDR3 in amino acids: CASSQELGGTEAFF. The CDR3 DNA sequence: TGTGCCAGCAGCCAAGAATTAGGCGGGACTGAAGCTTTCTTT.

Details on this clone: This sample also contains other DNA sequences that code for the same CDR3. The rearrangement joins TRBV2 to TRBJ1-1; D may be TRBD1 (6 bases). Trimming pared 6 bases from V and 0 bases from J, leaving 14 bases between. The length of the CDR3 is 15 residues. Germline loops: CDR1 SNHLY, CDR2 FYNNEI. This chain's CDR3 is CASSVEQGMNTEAFF. CDR3 coding DNA: TGTGCCAGCAGCGTCGAACAGGGTATGAACACTGAAGCTTTCTTT.

This clone was detected a few times. The same CDR3 arises from other DNA sequences in this sample as well. The rearrangement links TRBV7-7 to TRBJ2-3, with 12 positions matching TRBD2. Germline V gene lookup returns CDR1 SSHAT and CDR2 FNYEAQ (reference sequence). The CDR3 sequence is 15 residues long. The trim removed 5 bases at V and 3 bases at J, leaving 3 bases unmatched. The CDR3 here is CASSLLAGGTDTQYF. CDR3 in DNA: TGTGCCAGCAGCCTCCTAGCGGGGGGGACAGATACGCAGTATTTT. Based on the CDR3 plus reference TRBV7-7 and TRBJ2-3, the full variable domain is GAGVSQSPRYKVTKRGQDVTLRCDPISSHATLYWYQQALGQGPEFLTYFNYEAQPDKSGLPSDRFSAERPEGSISTLTIQRTEQRDSAMYRCASSLLAGGTDTQYFGPGTRLTVL.

The chain has TRBV6-5 and TRBJ2-1; TRBD1 matches 7 bases. CDR1 and CDR2 (germline): MNHEY, SVGAGI. V was clipped by 6 bases and J by 3 bases; unmatched bases: 5. This CDR3 is 14 amino acids long. The CDR3 loop is CASSHDRDYNEQFF. For the CDR3, the DNA is TGTGCCAGCAGCCATGACAGGGACTACAATGAGCAGTTCTTC.

This sequence joins TRBV3-1 (or the pseudogene TRBV3-2) and TRBJ1-2; D gene ambiguous. CDR3 length equals 13 residues. Germline CDR1 is LGHDT and CDR2 is YNNKEL (reference sequence). Trimming removed 4 bases at V and 5 bases at J, with 11 bases between. DNA of the CDR3: TGTGCCAGCAGCCTTCTCGACACTTATGGCTACACCTTC. Amino acids: CASSLLDTYGYTF.

The V call is TRBV19, the J call TRBJ2-1, with D hard to call. The germline V gene encodes CDR1 LNHDA and CDR2 SQIVND (reference sequence). Trimming stripped 6 bases from V and 7 bases from J, with 7 bases between. CDR3 length equals 11 residues. The CDR3 sequence: CASRLGNEQFF. The CDR3 DNA sequence: TGTGCCAGTAGGCTCGGGAATGAGCAGTTCTTC. Variable domain in full (rest from reference TRBV19 and TRBJ2-1): DGGITQSPKYLFRKEGQNVTLSCEQNLNHDAMYWYRQDPGQGLRLIYYSQIVNDFQKGDIAEGYSVSREKKESFPLTVTSAQKNPTAFYLCASRLGNEQFFGPGTRLTVL.

V usage is TRBV5-1 and J usage is TRBJ1-1; D gene unclear. CDR3 length equals 15 residues. V was clipped by 0 bases and J by 0 bases, with 9 bases between them. Per germline, CDR1 SGHRS and CDR2 YFSETQ. CDR3 sequence reads: CASSLAGFMNTEAFF. The CDR3 DNA is TGCGCCAGCAGCTTGGCGGGTTTTATGAACACTGAAGCTTTCTTT. The full variable domain, completed using reference TRBV5-1 and TRBJ1-1, is KAGVTQTPRYLIKTRGQQVTLSCSPISGHRSVSWYQQTPGQGLQFLFEYFSETQRNKGNFPGRFSGRQFSNSRSEMNVSTLELGDSALYLCASSLAGFMNTEAFFGQGTRLTVV.

The chain employs TRBV10-2 and TRBJ2-2, with TRBD2 matching 9 bases. The CDR3 sequence is 16 residues long. V was pared by 6 bases and J by 4 bases, with 9 bases of the junction left unmatched. The germline V gene has CDR1 WSHSY and CDR2 SAAADI. CDR3 in DNA: TGCGCCAGCAGGGGGGGCGGGAGGGCCCCCACCGGGGAGCTGTTTTTT. Translating it yields CASRGGGRAPTGELFF.

The chain combines TRBV5-3 with TRBJ2-1; D perhaps matches TRBD1 (5 bases). TRBV5-3 is an open reading frame whose function is uncertain. V lost 3 bases and J 4 bases, leaving 14 bases between the germline ends. The CDR3 loop spans 15 amino acids. CDR3 in DNA: TGTGCCAGAAGCTCCGAGGTCCCAGGGTACAATGAGCAGTTCTTC. This gives the protein CARSSEVPGYNEQFF.

The chain joins TRBV16 to TRBJ2-3; D possibly corresponds to TRBD2 (6 bases). Trimming removed 0 bases from V and 0 bases from J, with 19 bases in between. The CDR3 loop spans 19 amino acids. The germline V gene encodes CDR1 KGHSY and CDR2 FQNENV. Here the CDR3 reads CASSQSGGERTSSTDTQYF. CDR3 coding DNA: TGTGCCAGCAGCCAATCGGGGGGTGAAAGGACCTCTAGCACAGATACGCAGTATTTT. Using reference TRBV16 and TRBJ2-3 for the parts outside the CDR3, the full variable domain is GEEVAQTPKHLVRGEGQKAKLYCAPIKGHSYVFWYQQVLKNEFKFLISFQNENVFDETGMPKERFSAKCLPNSPCSLEIQATKLEDSAVYFCASSQSGGERTSSTDTQYFGPGTRLTVL.

This chain links TRBV3-1 (or the pseudogene TRBV3-2) with TRBJ1-2, with D possibly TRBD1 on 6 matching bases. Looked up from germline, CDR1 is LGHDT and CDR2 is YNNKEL (reference sequence). Trimming removed 3 bases at V and 0 bases at J, with 11 bases between. The CDR3 extends over 15 amino acids. CDR3 nucleotide sequence: TGTGCCAGCAGCCAGACAGGATACCCTAACTATGGCTACACCTTC. Its translation: CASSQTGYPNYGYTF.

This chain uses TRBV10-1 with TRBJ2-1, with unresolved D. The germline V gene has CDR1 WNHNN and CDR2 SYGVQD (reference sequence). Trimming took 3 bases from V and 3 from J, leaving 9 bases between them. The CDR3 runs to 14 residues. CDR3 bases: TGCGCCAGCAGTGACAAGGAGTACTACAATGAGCAGTTCTTC. Protein: CASSDKEYYNEQFF.

The V and J genes are TRBV12-3 or TRBV12-4 and TRBJ1-2; D may be TRBD1 (6 bases). The CDR3 is made up of 11 amino acids. Trimming pared 5 bases from V and 8 bases from J, leaving 9 bases between. DNA for the CDR3: TGTGCCAGCAGTACGACAGGCGGCTACACCTTC. Residues: CASSTTGGYTF.

The chain joins TRBV7-2 to TRBJ1-2, with D possibly TRBD1 on 5 matching bases. This CDR3 is built from 14 residues. CDR1 is SGHTA, CDR2 FQGNSA, per germline. V gave up 3 bases and J gave up 5 bases, with 13 bases separating them. The DNA of the CDR3 is TGTGCCAGCAGCTTGGATAGTGGGGCTTATGGCTACACCTTC. Amino acids: CASSLDSGAYGYTF.

The CDR3 coding sequence is TGTGCCAGCAGCCCTGCGACAGGGTCTCACACCGGGGAGCTGTTTTTT. Its protein is CASSPATGSHTGELFF. The chain recombines TRBV4-2 with TRBJ2-2; 7 positions match TRBD1. Looked up from germline, CDR1 is LGHNA and CDR2 is YNFKEQ. V gave up 4 bases and J gave up 3 bases; unmatched junction bases: 8. This CDR3 region has 16 residues.

The chain has TRBV5-4 and TRBJ2-1; D possibly corresponds to TRBD2 (5 bases). Germline values: CDR1 SGHNT, CDR2 YYREEE (reference sequence). The V end lost 0 bases, the J end lost 12 bases, and 7 bases lay between the germline ends. The CDR3 is 11 amino acids. The CDR3 sequence: CASSLAGRQFF. The DNA of the CDR3 is TGTGCCAGCAGCTTGGCGGGGAGGCAGTTCTTC.

The genes are TRBV2 and TRBJ1-1; D unclear. V was pared by 6 bases and J by 5 bases, with 10 bases between. Germline V gene sequence: CDR1 SNHLY, CDR2 FYNNEI. CDR3 length equals 12 residues. The CDR3 sequence is CASRRVGTEAFF. In DNA, the CDR3 is TGTGCCAGCAGGAGGGTGGGAACTGAAGCTTTCTTT.

This rearrangement joins TRBV19 to TRBJ1-5; D is possibly TRBD1 (6 bases). V dropped 1 base and J dropped 9 bases, with 19 bases sitting between them. CDR1 LNHDA and CDR2 SQIVND come from the germline V gene (reference sequence). The CDR3 runs to 16 residues. The CDR3 reads CASSIVNRENHWPQHF. In DNA, the CDR3 is TGTGCCAGTAGTATAGTGAACAGGGAAAACCACTGGCCCCAGCATTTT.

This clone was seen more than once but under ten times. The rearrangement uses TRBV4-2 and TRBJ1-2, with TRBD1 matching 7 bases. Per germline, CDR1 LGHNA and CDR2 YNFKEQ. The J segment lost 4 bases and the V segment lost 4 bases, leaving 9 bases of the junction unmatched. CDR3 length: 15 residues. CDR3 DNA sequence: TGTGCCAGCAGCCGTCACACGACAGGGACCTATGGCTACACCTTC. Protein product: CASSRHTTGTYGYTF.

V gene TRBV5-1 combines with J gene TRBJ1-5, with D perhaps TRBD1 (5 bases). CDR3 size: 15 residues. Trimming shortened V by 4 bases and J by 3 bases, and 14 bases separated the two germline ends. The germline V gene encodes CDR1 SGHRS and CDR2 YFSETQ. In DNA, the CDR3 is TGCGCCAGCAGCGAGAACCCAGGGAACAATCAGCCCCAGCATTTT. It yields the protein CASSENPGNNQPQHF.

The chain carries TRBV28 and TRBJ2-2, with a weak D call TRBD1 (6 bases). V was cut by 4 bases and J by 2 bases, with 14 bases left in between. Germline lookup yields CDR1 MDHEN and CDR2 SYDVKM. The CDR3 is made up of 16 amino acids. The CDR3 DNA is TGTGCCAGCAGTTATACCGGGACAATCAACACCGGGGAGCTGTTTTTT. This translates into CASSYTGTINTGELFF.

The V and J genes are TRBV20-1 and TRBJ1-5, with D perhaps TRBD1 (5 bases). V was pared by 4 bases and J by 9 bases, with 10 bases between. This CDR3 has 11 residues. Germline assignment: CDR1 DFQATT and CDR2 SNEGSKA (reference sequence). The CDR3 DNA follows: TGCAGTGCTACCGGGAGGGGGCCCCAGCATTTT. The encoded protein is CSATGRGPQHF.

The chain links TRBV5-5 to TRBJ1-2; D is unclear. The CDR3 contains 13 residues. V was trimmed by 0 bases and J by 8 bases, leaving 11 bases between them. CDR1 and CDR2 from the germline V gene are SGHKS and YYEKEE (reference sequence). The chain's CDR3 is CASSLVAAGGYTF. The CDR3 DNA follows: TGTGCCAGCAGCTTGGTGGCGGCCGGCGGCTACACCTTC.

This chain uses TRBV4-1 with TRBJ2-5; possible D gene TRBD1, 5 bases. This CDR3 has 15 amino acids. Germline V gene lookup returns CDR1 MGHRA and CDR2 YSYEKL. V was clipped by 4 bases and J by 2 bases, with 14 bases between them. CDR3 loop: CASSRPAGRQETQYF. In DNA form, the CDR3 reads TGCGCCAGCAGCCGCCCGGCAGGGCGGCAAGAGACCCAGTACTTC.

The chain carries TRBV18 and TRBJ2-5, with 13 positions matching TRBD2. Germline CDR1 KGHSH, CDR2 LQKENI. This CDR3 is 18 amino acids long. V shed 4 bases, J shed 2 bases, and the junction held 10 bases outside the gene matches. DNA for the CDR3: TGTGCCAGCTCACAAACCACTAGCGGGAGGGCGGCACAAGAGACCCAGTACTTC. It yields the protein CASSQTTSGRAAQETQYF. The variable domain in full, with the rest retrieved from reference TRBV18 and TRBJ2-5, is NAGVMQNPRHLVRRRGQEARLRCSPMKGHSHVYWYRQLPEEGLKFMVYLQKENIIDESGMPKERFSAEFPKEGPSILRIQQVVRGDSAAYFCASSQTTSGRAAQETQYFGPGTRLLVL.

The CDR3 protein is CASGLPGGPQHF. In DNA, the CDR3 is TGTGCTAGTGGCCTACCGGGGGGGCCCCAGCATTTT. This chain connects TRBV12-5 to TRBJ1-5; maybe TRBD1 (5 bases). Trimming stripped 6 bases from V and 9 bases from J, with 12 bases between. Germline CDR1 is LGHNT and CDR2 is FRNRAP. CDR3 length: 12 amino acids.